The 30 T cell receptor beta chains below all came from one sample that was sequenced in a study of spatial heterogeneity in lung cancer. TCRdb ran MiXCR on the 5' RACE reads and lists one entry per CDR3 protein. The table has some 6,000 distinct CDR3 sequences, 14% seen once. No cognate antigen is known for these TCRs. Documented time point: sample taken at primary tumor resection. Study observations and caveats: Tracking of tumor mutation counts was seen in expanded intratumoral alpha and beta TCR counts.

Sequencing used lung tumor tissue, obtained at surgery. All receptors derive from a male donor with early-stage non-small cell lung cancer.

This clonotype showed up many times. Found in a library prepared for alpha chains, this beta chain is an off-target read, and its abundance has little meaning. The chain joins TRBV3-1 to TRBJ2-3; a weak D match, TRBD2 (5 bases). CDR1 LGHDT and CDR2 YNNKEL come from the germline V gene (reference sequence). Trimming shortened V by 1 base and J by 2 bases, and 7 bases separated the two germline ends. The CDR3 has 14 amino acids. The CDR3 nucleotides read TGTGCCAGCAGCCAAGCGACTAACACAGATACGCAGTATTTT. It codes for CASSQATNTDTQYF.

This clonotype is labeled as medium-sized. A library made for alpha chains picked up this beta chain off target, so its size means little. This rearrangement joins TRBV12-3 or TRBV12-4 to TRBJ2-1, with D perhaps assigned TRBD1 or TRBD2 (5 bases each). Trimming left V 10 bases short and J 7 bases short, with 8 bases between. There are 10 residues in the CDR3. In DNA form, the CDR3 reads TGTGCCACGGGGCGGAATGAGCAGTTCTTC. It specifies CATGRNEQFF.

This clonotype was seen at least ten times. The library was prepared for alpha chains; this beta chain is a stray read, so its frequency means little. CDR3 region: CSPLAQQTQYF. CDR3 nucleotides: TGCAGCCCTCTCGCGCAACAGACCCAGTACTTC. This rearrangement joins TRBV20-1 to TRBJ2-5, with no clear D. The CDR3 covers 11 residues. Germline CDR1 reads DFQATT; CDR2 reads SNEGSKA (reference sequence).

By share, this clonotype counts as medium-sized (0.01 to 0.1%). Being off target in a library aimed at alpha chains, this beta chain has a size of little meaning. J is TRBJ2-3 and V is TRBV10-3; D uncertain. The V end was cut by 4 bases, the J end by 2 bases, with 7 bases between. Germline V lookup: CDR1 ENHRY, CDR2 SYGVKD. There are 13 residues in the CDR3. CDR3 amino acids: CAISGTATDTQYF. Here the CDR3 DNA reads TGTGCCATCAGTGGAACAGCCACAGATACGCAGTATTTT.

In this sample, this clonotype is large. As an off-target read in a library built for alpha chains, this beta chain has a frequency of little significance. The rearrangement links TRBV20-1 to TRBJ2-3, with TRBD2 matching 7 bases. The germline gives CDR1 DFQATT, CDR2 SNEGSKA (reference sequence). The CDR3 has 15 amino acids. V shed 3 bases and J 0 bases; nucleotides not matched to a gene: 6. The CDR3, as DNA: TGCAGTGCTAGCGTCGGGGGGAGTAGCACAGATACGCAGTATTTT. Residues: CSASVGGSSTDTQYF.

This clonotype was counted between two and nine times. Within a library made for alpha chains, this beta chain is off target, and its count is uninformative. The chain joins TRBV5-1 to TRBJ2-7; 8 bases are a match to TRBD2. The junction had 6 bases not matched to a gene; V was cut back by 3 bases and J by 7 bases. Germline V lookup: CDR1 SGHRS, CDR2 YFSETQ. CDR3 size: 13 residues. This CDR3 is CASSWSGGDEQYV. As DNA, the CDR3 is TGCGCCAGCAGCTGGAGCGGGGGCGATGAGCAGTACGTC.

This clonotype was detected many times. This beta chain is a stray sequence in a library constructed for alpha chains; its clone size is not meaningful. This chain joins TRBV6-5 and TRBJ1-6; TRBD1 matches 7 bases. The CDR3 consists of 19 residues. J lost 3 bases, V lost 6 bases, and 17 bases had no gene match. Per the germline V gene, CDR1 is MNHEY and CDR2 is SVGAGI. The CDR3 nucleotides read TGTGCCAGCAGCCCTCGACCGACAGGGATTAGTCTCTATAATTCACCCCTCCACTTT. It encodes CASSPRPTGISLYNSPLHF.

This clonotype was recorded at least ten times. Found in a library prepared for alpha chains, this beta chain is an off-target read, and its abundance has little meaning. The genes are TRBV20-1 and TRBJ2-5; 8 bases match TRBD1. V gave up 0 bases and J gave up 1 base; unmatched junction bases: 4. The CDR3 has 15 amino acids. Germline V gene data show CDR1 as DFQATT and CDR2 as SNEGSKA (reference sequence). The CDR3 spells CSAREWTGTQETQYF. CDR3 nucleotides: TGCAGTGCTAGAGAATGGACAGGGACCCAAGAGACCCAGTACTTC.

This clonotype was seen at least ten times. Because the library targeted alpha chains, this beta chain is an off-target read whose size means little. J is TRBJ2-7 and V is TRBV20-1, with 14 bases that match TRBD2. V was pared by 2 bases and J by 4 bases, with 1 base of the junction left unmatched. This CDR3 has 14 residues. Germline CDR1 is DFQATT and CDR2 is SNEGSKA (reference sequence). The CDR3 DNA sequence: TGCAGTGCTAGAAGGACTAGCGGGGGGTACGAGCAGTACTTC. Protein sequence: CSARRTSGGYEQYF.

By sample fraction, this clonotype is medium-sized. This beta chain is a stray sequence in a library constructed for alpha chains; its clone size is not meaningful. The CDR3 is CASSYGHGSQPQHF. Here the CDR3 DNA reads TGTGCCAGCAGTTACGGCCACGGAAGTCAGCCCCAGCATTTT. J is TRBJ1-5 and V is TRBV6-6, with D unresolved. The CDR3 extends over 14 amino acids. Trimming left V 2 bases short and J 6 bases short, with 11 bases between. Germline values: CDR1 MNHNY, CDR2 SVGAGI (reference sequence).

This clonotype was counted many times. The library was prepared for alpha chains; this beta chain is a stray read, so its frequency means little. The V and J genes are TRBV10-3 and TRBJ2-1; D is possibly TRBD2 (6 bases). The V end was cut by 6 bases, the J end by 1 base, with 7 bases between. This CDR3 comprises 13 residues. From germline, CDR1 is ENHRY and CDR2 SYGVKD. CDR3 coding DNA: TGTGCCATCAGGGGGGGTTCCTACAATGAGCAGTTCTTC. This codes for CAIRGGSYNEQFF.

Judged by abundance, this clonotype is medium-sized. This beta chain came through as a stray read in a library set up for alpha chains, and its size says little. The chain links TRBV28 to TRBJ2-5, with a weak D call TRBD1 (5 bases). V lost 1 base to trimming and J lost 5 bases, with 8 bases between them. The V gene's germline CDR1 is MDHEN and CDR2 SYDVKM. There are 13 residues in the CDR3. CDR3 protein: CASSLSGYETQYF. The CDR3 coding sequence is TGTGCCAGCAGTTTATCAGGGTACGAGACCCAGTACTTC.

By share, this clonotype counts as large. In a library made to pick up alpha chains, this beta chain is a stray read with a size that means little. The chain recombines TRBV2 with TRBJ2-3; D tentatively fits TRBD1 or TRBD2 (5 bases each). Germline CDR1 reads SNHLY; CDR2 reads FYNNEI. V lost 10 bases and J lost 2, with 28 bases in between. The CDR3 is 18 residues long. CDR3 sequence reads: CAIRPPGAQARLTDTQYF. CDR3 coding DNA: TGTGCCATCAGACCTCCCGGGGCTCAAGCCCGACTCACAGATACGCAGTATTTT.

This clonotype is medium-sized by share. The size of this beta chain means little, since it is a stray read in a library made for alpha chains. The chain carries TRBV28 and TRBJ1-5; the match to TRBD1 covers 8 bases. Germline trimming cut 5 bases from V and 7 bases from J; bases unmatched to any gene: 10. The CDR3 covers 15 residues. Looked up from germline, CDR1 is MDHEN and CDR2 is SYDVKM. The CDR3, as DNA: TGTGCCAGCAGTAAAGGACAGGGAAGGGGCCAGCCCCAGCATTTT. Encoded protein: CASSKGQGRGQPQHF.

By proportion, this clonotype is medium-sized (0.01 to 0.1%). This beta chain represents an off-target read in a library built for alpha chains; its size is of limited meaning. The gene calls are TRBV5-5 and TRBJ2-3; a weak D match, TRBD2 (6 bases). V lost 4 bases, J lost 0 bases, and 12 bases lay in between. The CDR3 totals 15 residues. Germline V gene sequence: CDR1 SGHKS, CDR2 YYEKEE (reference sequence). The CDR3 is CASSVSGRSTDTQYF. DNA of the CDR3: TGTGCCAGCAGCGTTAGCGGAAGAAGCACAGATACGCAGTATTTT.

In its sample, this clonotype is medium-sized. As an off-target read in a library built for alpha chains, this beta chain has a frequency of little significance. DNA for the CDR3: TGTGCCAGCAGTCCCCTAGCGGGAGTTAGGTCCGAGCAGTACTTC. Protein sequence: CASSPLAGVRSEQYF. J is TRBJ2-7 and V is TRBV2; 10 bases are a match to TRBD2. Per the germline V gene, CDR1 is SNHLY and CDR2 is FYNNEI. V dropped 5 bases and J dropped 6; count of bases not matched to a gene: 10. This CDR3 region has 15 residues. The variable domain in full, completed from reference TRBV2 and TRBJ2-7, reads EPEVTQTPSHQVTQMGQEVILRCVPISNHLYFYWYRQILGQKVEFLVSFYNNEISEKSEIFDDQFSVERPDGSNFTLKIRSTKLEDSAMYFCASSPLAGVRSEQYFGPGTRLTVT.

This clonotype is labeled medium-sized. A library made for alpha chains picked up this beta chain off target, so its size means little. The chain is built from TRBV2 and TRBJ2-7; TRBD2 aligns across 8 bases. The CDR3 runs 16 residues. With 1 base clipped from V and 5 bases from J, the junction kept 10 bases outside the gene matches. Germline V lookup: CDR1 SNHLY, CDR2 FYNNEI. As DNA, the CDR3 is TGTGCCAGCAGTGAAGTCTCCCCCCGGGGGGGCAACGAGCAGTACTTC. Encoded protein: CASSEVSPRGGNEQYF. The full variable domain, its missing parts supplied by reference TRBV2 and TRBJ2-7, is EPEVTQTPSHQVTQMGQEVILRCVPISNHLYFYWYRQILGQKVEFLVSFYNNEISEKSEIFDDQFSVERPDGSNFTLKIRSTKLEDSAMYFCASSEVSPRGGNEQYFGPGTRLTVT.

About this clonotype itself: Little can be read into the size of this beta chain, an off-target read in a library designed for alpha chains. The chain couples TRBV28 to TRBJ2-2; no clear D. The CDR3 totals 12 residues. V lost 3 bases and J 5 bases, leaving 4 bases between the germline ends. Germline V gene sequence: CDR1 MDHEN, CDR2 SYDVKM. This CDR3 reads CASSFRTGELFF. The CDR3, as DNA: TGTGCCAGCAGTTTTCGGACCGGGGAGCTGTTTTTT.

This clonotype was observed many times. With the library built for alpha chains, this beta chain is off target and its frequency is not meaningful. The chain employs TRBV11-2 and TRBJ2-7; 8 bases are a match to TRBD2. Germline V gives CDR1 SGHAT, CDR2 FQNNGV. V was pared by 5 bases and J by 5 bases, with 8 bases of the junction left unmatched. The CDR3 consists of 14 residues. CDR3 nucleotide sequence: TGTGCCAGCAGCCCCCCGGGGGGGCTCGACGAGCAGTACTTC. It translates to CASSPPGGLDEQYF.

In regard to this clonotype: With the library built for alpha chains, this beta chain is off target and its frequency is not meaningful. CDR3 in DNA: TGCAGCGTTGAGACAGGGGGCTCTGGGGCCAACGTCCTGACTTTC. Residues: CSVETGGSGANVLTF. The chain couples TRBV29-1 to TRBJ2-6; the match to TRBD1 covers 9 bases. With 3 bases clipped from V and 0 bases from J, the junction kept 0 bases outside the gene matches. Looked up from germline, CDR1 is SQVTM and CDR2 is ANQGSEA. The CDR3 consists of 15 residues. Drawing the rest from reference TRBV29-1 and TRBJ2-6, the complete variable domain is SAVISQKPSRDICQRGTSLTIQCQVDSQVTMMFWYRQQPGQSLTLIATANQGSEATYESGFVIDKFPISRPNLTFSTLTVSNMSPEDSSIYLCSVETGGSGANVLTFGAGSRLTVL.

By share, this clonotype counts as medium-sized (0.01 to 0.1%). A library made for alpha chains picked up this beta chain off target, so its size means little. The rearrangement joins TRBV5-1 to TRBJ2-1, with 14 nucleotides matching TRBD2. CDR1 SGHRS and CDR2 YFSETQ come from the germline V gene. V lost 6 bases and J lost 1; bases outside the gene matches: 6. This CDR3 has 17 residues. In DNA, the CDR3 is TGCGCCAGCAAGGGGACTAGCGGGAGTCGGTCCTACAATGAGCAGTTCTTC. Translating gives CASKGTSGSRSYNEQFF.

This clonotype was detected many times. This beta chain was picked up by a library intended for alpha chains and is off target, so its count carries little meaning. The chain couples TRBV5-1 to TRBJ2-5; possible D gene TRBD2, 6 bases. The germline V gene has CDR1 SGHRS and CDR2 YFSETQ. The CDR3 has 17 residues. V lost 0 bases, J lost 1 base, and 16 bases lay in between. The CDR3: CASSLGILAEFQETQYF. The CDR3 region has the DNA TGCGCCAGCAGCTTGGGTATTTTAGCGGAGTTCCAAGAGACCCAGTACTTC.

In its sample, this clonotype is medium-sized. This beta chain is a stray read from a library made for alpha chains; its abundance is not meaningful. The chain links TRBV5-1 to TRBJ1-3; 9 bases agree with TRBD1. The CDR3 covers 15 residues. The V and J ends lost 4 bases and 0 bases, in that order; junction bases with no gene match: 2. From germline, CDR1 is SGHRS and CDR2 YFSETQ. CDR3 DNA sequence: TGCGCCAGCAGCACAGGGGGCCTCTCTGGAAACACCATATATTTT. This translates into CASSTGGLSGNTIYF.

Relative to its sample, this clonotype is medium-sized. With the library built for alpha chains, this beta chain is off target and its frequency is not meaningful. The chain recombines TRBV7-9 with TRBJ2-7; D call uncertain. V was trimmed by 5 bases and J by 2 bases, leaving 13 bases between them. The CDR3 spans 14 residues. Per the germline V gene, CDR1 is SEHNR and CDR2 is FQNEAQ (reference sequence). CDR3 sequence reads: CASSPQQKTYEQYF. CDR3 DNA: TGTGCCAGCAGCCCCCAACAGAAAACCTACGAGCAGTACTTC.

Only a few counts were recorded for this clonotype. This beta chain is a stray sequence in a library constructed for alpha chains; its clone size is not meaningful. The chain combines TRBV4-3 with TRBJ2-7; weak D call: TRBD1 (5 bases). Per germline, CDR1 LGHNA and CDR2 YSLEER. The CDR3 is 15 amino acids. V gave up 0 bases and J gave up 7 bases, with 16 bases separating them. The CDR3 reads CASSQEMTDPREQYF. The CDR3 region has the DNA TGCGCCAGCAGCCAAGAGATGACAGACCCTAGGGAGCAGTACTTC.

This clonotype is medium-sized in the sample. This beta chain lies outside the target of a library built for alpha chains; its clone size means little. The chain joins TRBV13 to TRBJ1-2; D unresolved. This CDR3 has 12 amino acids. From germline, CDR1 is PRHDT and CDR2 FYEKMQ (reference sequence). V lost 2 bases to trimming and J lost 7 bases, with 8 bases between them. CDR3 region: CASSLSASGYTF. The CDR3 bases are TGTGCCAGCAGCTTATCTGCATCTGGCTACACCTTC.

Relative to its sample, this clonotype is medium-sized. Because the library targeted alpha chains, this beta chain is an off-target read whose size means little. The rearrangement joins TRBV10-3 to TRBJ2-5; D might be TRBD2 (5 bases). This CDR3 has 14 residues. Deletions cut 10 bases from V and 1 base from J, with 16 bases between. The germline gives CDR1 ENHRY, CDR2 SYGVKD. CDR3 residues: CATSAAAFQETQYF. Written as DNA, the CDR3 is TGTGCCACAAGTGCAGCGGCCTTCCAAGAGACCCAGTACTTC.

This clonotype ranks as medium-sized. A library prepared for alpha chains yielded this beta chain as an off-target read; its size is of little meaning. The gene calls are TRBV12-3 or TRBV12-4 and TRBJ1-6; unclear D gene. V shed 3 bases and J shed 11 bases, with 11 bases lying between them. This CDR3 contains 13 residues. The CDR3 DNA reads TGTGCCAGCAGTTTGTTGGGGTATCCACCCCTCCACTTT. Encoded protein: CASSLLGYPPLHF.

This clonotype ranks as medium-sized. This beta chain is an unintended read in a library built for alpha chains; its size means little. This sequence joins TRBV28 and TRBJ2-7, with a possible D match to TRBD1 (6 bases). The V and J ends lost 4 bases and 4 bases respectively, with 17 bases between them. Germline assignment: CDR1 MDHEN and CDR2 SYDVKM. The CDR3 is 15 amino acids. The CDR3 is CASSYGLGAGYEQYF. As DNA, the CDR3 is TGTGCCAGCAGTTACGGACTGGGGGCGGGTTACGAGCAGTACTTC. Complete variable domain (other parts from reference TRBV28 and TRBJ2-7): DVKVTQSSRYLVKRTGEKVFLECVQDMDHENMFWYRQDPGLGLRLIYFSYDVKMKEKGDIPEGYSVSREKKERFSLILESASTNQTSMYLCASSYGLGAGYEQYFGPGTRLTVT.

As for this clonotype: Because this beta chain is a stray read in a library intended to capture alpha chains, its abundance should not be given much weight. CDR3 sequence reads: CASKTSRETQYF. Written as DNA, the CDR3 is TGTGCCAGCAAGACTAGCCGAGAGACCCAGTACTTC. V gene TRBV6-2 or TRBV6-3 combines with J gene TRBJ2-5, with 7 bases lining up with TRBD2. In germline, CDR1 is MNHEY, CDR2 SVGEGT. J gave up 4 bases and V 7 bases, and 3 bases lay outside the gene matches. The CDR3 has 12 residues.